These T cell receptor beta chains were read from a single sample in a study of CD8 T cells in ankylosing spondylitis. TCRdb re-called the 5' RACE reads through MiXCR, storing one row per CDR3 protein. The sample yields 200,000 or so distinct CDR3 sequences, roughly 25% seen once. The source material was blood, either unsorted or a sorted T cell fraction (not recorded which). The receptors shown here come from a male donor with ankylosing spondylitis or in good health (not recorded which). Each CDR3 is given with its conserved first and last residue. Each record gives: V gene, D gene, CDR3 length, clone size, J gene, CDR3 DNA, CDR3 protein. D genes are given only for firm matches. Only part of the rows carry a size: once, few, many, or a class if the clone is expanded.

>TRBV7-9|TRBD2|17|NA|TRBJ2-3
TGTGCCAGCAGCCGAATTATAGCGGGTAGAAGCACAGATACGCAGTATTTT
CASSRIIAGRSTDTQYF
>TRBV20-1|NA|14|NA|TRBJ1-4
TGCAGTGCTAGTTACAGGGCAACTAATGAAAAACTGTTTTTT
CSASYRATNEKLFF
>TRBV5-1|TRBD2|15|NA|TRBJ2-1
TGCGCCAGCAGCGAAACTAGCGGGAGGGCCCATGAGCAGTTCTTC
CASSETSGRAHEQFF
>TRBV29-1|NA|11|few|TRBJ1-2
TGCAGCGTTGTGCGGACATATGGCTACACCTTC
CSVVRTYGYTF
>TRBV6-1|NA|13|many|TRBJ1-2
TGTGCCAGCGGACCAAGCGGTTTATATGGCTACACCTTC
CASGPSGLYGYTF
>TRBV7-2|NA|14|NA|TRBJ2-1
TGTGCCAGCAGCTTAGTCTCGAGGATGAATGAGCAGTTCTTC
CASSLVSRMNEQFF
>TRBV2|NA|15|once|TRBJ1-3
TGTGCCAGCAGTGAAGGGCGATACTCTGGAAACACCATATATTTT
CASSEGRYSGNTIYF
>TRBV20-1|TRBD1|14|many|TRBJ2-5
TGCAGTGCTAGCCCCGGGACAGTCCAAGAGACCCAGTACTTC
CSASPGTVQETQYF
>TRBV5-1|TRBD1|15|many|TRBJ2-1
TGCGCCAGCAGCCCCTGGGGACAGTCCCCGAATGAGCAGTTCTTC
CASSPWGQSPNEQFF
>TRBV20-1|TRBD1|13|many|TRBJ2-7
TGCAGTGCTACGGGACAGGGCCGGGACGAGCAGTACTTC
CSATGQGRDEQYF
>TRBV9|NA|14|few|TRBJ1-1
TGTGCCAGCAGCGCCCAAGCGTGGGACACTGAAGCTTTCTTT
CASSAQAWDTEAFF
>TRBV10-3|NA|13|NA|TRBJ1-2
TGTGCCATCAGTGTTTCAGGGGAATCTGGCTACACCTTC
CAISVSGESGYTF
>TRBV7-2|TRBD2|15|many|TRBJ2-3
TGTGCCAGCAGCATAGCGGGAGGGAGTTCGGATACGCAGTATTTT
CASSIAGGSSDTQYF
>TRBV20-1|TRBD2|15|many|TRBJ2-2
TGCAGTGCTGGCCGACTAGCGGGAGGGGCCGGGGAGCTGTTTTTT
CSAGRLAGGAGELFF
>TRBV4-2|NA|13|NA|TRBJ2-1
TGTGCCAGCAGCCAACCCCAGCTTTTGGAGCAGTTCTTC
CASSQPQLLEQFF
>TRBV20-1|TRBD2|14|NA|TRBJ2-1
TGCAGTGCTTCCGGGACTAGCTCCTACAATGAGCAGTTCTTC
CSASGTSSYNEQFF
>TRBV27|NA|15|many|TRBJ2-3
TGTGCCAGCAGTTTCGGGCTAGCGAGCACAGATACGCAGTATTTT
CASSFGLASTDTQYF
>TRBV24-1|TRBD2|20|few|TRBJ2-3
TGTGCCACCAGTGATTTTCCCGGGACTAGCGGGAGCCCCAAACCAGATACGCAGTATTTT
CATSDFPGTSGSPKPDTQYF
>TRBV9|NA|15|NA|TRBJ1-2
TGTGCCAGCAGCGTAACGCCAAGGGCTAACTATGGCTACACCTTC
CASSVTPRANYGYTF
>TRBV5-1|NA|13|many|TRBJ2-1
TGCGCCAGCGGCCCCGCGAATTTCAATGAGCAGTTCTTC
CASGPANFNEQFF
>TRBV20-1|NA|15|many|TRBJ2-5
TGCAGTGCTAGCATCGGAGGGGGGCCCCAAGAGACCCAGTACTTC
CSASIGGGPQETQYF
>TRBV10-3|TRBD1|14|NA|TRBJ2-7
TGTGCCATCAGCCCGGGACAGGGTATCTACGAGCAGTACTTC
CAISPGQGIYEQYF
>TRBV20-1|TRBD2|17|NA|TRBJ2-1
TGCAGTGCTAGAGGGCTAGCGGTGACTAATAGTTACAATGAGCAGTTCTTC
CSARGLAVTNSYNEQFF
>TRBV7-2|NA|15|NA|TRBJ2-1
TGTGCCAGCAGCACCCGAGCGGAACCCTACAATGAGCAGTTCTTC
CASSTRAEPYNEQFF
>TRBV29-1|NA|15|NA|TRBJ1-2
TGCAGCGTTGAGGCCCTCGGGGTTAAGAACTATGGCTACACCTTC
CSVEALGVKNYGYTF
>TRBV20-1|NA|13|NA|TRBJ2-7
TGCAGTGCTAGATGGCAGGGTTACTACGAGCAGTACTTC
CSARWQGYYEQYF
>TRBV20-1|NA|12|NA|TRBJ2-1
TGCAGTGCGTCCGGACTAATCAATGAGCAGTTCTTC
CSASGLINEQFF